Listed here are 18 T cell receptor beta chains from one sample, sequenced in a study of blood T cell repertoires in COVID-19. The protocol was immunoSEQ multiplex PCR, while the TCRdb copy is restricted to in-frame clones and leaves out a portion. The table lists about 97,000 clones, roughly 92% of them singletons. The specimen was peripheral blood. These receptors all stem from a man aged 45-65 years with active COVID-19.

The gene calls are TRBV19 and TRBJ2-7, with a weak D call TRBD1 (6 bases). Between the trimmed V and J ends, which lost 10 bases and 1 base, there was a span of 14 bases. Germline V gene sequence: CDR1 LNHDA, CDR2 SQIVND (reference sequence). The CDR3 runs to 13 residues. The CDR3 sequence is CATGLGQSYEQYF. CDR3 sequence (DNA): TGTGCCACCGGACTCGGACAGTCCTACGAGCAGTACTTC.

This chain uses TRBV5-1 with TRBJ2-7; 10 bases are a match to TRBD2. The germline CDR1 and CDR2 sequences are SGHRS and YFSETQ. This CDR3 has 18 residues. After removal of 4 bases from V and 7 bases from J, the junction contained 20 bases not matched to a gene. DNA of the CDR3: TGCGCCAGCAGCCCCCGCCGCCCGGGGCTAGCGGGAGTCAGGGAGCAGTACTTC. Its translation: CASSPRRPGLAGVREQYF.

This clone was detected only once. The chain employs TRBV19 and TRBJ1-2; 10 nucleotides align to TRBD1. V lost 5 bases, J lost 0 bases, and 3 bases stayed unmatched. There are 15 residues in the CDR3. In germline, CDR1 is LNHDA, CDR2 SQIVND (reference sequence). The CDR3 loop reads CASSSGTGANYGYTF. DNA of the CDR3: TGTGCCAGTAGTTCCGGGACAGGGGCTAACTATGGCTACACCTTC.

The chain links TRBV28 to TRBJ2-3, with 7 bases aligning to TRBD2. The CDR3 extends over 17 amino acids. CDR1 is MDHEN and CDR2 is SYDVKM in the germline V gene. V shed 4 bases, J shed 4 bases, and the junction held 14 bases outside the gene matches. The CDR3 bases are TGTGCCAGCAGTTCCTTGTTCGGCGGGAGAGGGGCAGATACGCAGTATTTT. It codes for CASSSLFGGRGADTQYF.

This clone was found a few times. The chain couples TRBV5-1 to TRBJ1-3; 9 nucleotides line up with TRBD1. The CDR3 runs 15 residues. CDR1 is SGHRS, CDR2 YFSETQ, per germline. J was trimmed by 4 bases and V by 4 bases; bases with no gene match: 6. CDR3 amino acids: CASSAGTGSGNTIYF. In nucleotides, the CDR3 is TGCGCCAGCAGCGCCGGGACAGGGTCCGGAAACACCATATATTTT.

V and J are TRBV28 and TRBJ1-5; D is ambiguous. Trimming removed 8 bases from V and 3 bases from J, with 17 bases in between. CDR1 is MDHEN and CDR2 is SYDVKM in the germline V gene. CDR3 length equals 15 residues. The CDR3 DNA reads TGTGCCAGCGGGCGACCGGCAGGTACCAATCAGCCCCAGCATTTT. Its protein is CASGRPAGTNQPQHF.

J is TRBJ1-6 and V is TRBV15, with D perhaps TRBD1 (6 bases). CDR1 is LNHNV and CDR2 is YYDKDF in the germline V gene (reference sequence). CDR3 length: 19 residues. Trimming cost V 0 bases and J 5 bases, with 20 bases left between them. This CDR3 is CATSRDRALGQGNNSPLHF. In nucleotides, the CDR3 is TGTGCCACCAGCAGAGATCGGGCCCTGGGGCAGGGGAATAATTCACCCCTCCACTTT.

A single count supports this clone. The chain uses TRBV15 and TRBJ2-1, with 8 bases that match TRBD2. The CDR3 covers 13 residues. V gave up 9 bases and J gave up 7 bases; unmatched junction bases: 8. CDR1 and CDR2 from the germline V gene are LNHNV and YYDKDF (reference sequence). The CDR3 nucleotides read TGTGCCACAAGACTAGCGCATTATAATGAGCAGTTCTTC. The encoded protein is CATRLAHYNEQFF.

V usage is TRBV5-1 and J usage is TRBJ2-1; 10 bases agree with TRBD2. Germline values: CDR1 SGHRS, CDR2 YFSETQ. This CDR3 spans 16 amino acids. The ends lost 0 bases at V and 4 bases at J; junction bases unmatched: 4. The CDR3 spells CASSLDGTSEYNEQFF. In nucleotides, the CDR3 is TGCGCCAGCAGCTTGGACGGGACTAGCGAGTACAATGAGCAGTTCTTC. The full variable domain, completed using reference TRBV5-1 and TRBJ2-1, is KAGVTQTPRYLIKTRGQQVTLSCSPISGHRSVSWYQQTPGQGLQFLFEYFSETQRNKGNFPGRFSGRQFSNSRSEMNVSTLELGDSALYLCASSLDGTSEYNEQFFGPGTRLTVL.

This chain uses TRBV6-1 with TRBJ1-2; D remains ambiguous. The V end lost 0 bases, the J end lost 4 bases, and 15 bases lay between the germline ends. CDR3 length: 16 residues. The V gene's germline CDR1 is MNHNS and CDR2 SASEGT. The CDR3 sequence: CASSEARSQDRYGYTF. DNA of the CDR3: TGTGCCAGCAGTGAAGCCCGATCGCAGGATCGCTATGGCTACACCTTC.

This chain links TRBV2 with TRBJ1-1, with D possibly matching TRBD1 (6 bases). V shed 7 bases and J shed 0 bases, with 9 bases lying between them. Germline lookup yields CDR1 SNHLY and CDR2 FYNNEI. The CDR3 length is 13 residues. CDR3 region: CASNQGMNTEAFF. The CDR3 DNA follows: TGTGCCAGCAACCAGGGGATGAACACTGAAGCTTTCTTT.

This clone was picked up one time. The J gene is TRBJ1-5, the V gene TRBV6-5, with TRBD1 as a possible D gene (5 bases). Trimming left V 8 bases short and J 0 bases short, with 14 bases between. In germline, CDR1 is MNHEY, CDR2 SVGAGI. The CDR3 consists of 15 residues. The CDR3 loop reads CASRRAGGSNQPQHF. CDR3 sequence (DNA): TGTGCCAGCCGCCGCGCGGGGGGTAGCAATCAGCCCCAGCATTTT.

As for this clone: The same CDR3 also results from other DNA sequences found in this sample. CDR3 DNA sequence: TGTGCCAGCTCACCAGAGGGAAGCTATGGCTACACCTTC. Translated: CASSPEGSYGYTF. The V call is TRBV18, the J call TRBJ1-2; D is unresolved. Trimming left V 2 bases short and J 4 bases short, with 8 bases between. CDR3 size: 13 residues. Germline-derived CDR1 and CDR2 are KGHSH and LQKENI.

The CDR3 nucleotides are TGTGCCAGCAGCCAAGAATCGGATAGCGGGGTCAGCTCCTACAATGAGCAGTTCTTC. This codes for CASSQESDSGVSSYNEQFF. This chain connects TRBV4-2 to TRBJ2-1, with 8 bases aligning to TRBD2. The CDR3 consists of 19 residues. J was trimmed by 0 bases and V by 0 bases; bases with no gene match: 10. In germline, CDR1 is LGHNA, CDR2 YNFKEQ.

CDR3 nucleotide sequence: TGTGCCACCAGCAGAGATCGAGGTAGTGGAAACGGGAACTATGGCTACACCTTC. This encodes CATSRDRGSGNGNYGYTF. The J gene is TRBJ1-2, the V gene TRBV15, with D unresolved. This CDR3 is 18 amino acids long. Between the trimmed V and J ends, which lost 0 bases and 2 bases, there was a span of 19 bases. Germline V gene sequence: CDR1 LNHNV, CDR2 YYDKDF (reference sequence).

The chain links TRBV9 to TRBJ1-4; D call uncertain. The V end lost 4 bases, the J end lost 0 bases, and 10 bases lay between the germline ends. The CDR3 consists of 15 residues. The germline V gene has CDR1 SGDLS and CDR2 YYNGEE. CDR3: CASSLSGATNEKLFF. The CDR3 bases are TGTGCCAGCAGCCTGAGCGGTGCAACTAATGAAAAACTGTTTTTT.

The chain has TRBV5-1 and TRBJ1-2; 7 positions agree with TRBD1. The V segment lost 0 bases and the J segment 2 bases; nucleotides outside the gene matches: 7. This CDR3 is built from 16 residues. The germline CDR1 and CDR2 sequences are SGHRS and YFSETQ. For the CDR3, the DNA is TGCGCCAGCAGCTTGGCCCCAGGGGGTGTCAACTATGGCTACACCTTC. This translates into CASSLAPGGVNYGYTF.

This clone was counted a single time. This chain links TRBV5-1 with TRBJ1-4; D possibly corresponds to TRBD1 (5 bases). Per the germline V gene, CDR1 is SGHRS and CDR2 is YFSETQ. CDR3 length equals 16 residues. The V end was cut by 0 bases, the J end by 7 bases, with 16 bases between. The CDR3 is CASSLETAGRVEKLFF. CDR3 in DNA: TGCGCCAGCAGCTTGGAGACAGCCGGTCGGGTTGAAAAACTGTTTTTT.